The 25 T cell receptor beta chains given below trace back to one sample, sequenced in a study of shared clonotypes between healthy human individuals. The table came from immunoSEQ multiplex PCR; TCRdb's copy has only in-frame clones and leaves some out. Among around 200,000 clones, about 66% were seen once, and the ten largest hold 10%. Sequencing input: memory CD4+ T cells sorted from blood. Subset of the sample: CD45RA-negative fraction. Receptor source: a man aged 30-40 years in good health.

The chain links TRBV7-9 to TRBJ2-1; 8 nucleotides agree with TRBD2. The CDR3 consists of 18 residues. The germline V gene encodes CDR1 SEHNR and CDR2 FQNEAQ (reference sequence). V dropped 3 bases and J dropped 8; count of bases not matched to a gene: 18. The DNA for the CDR3 is TGTGCCAGCAGCTTTTTCCTCGAGTCCAGCGGGAGCATCTATGAGCAGTTCTTC. It codes for CASSFFLESSGSIYEQFF.

The chain carries TRBV29-1 and TRBJ1-5, with D unresolved. This CDR3 spans 13 amino acids. With 6 bases removed from V and 3 bases from J, the gap between germline ends came to 12 bases. From germline, CDR1 is SQVTM and CDR2 ANQGSEA. CDR3 sequence (DNA): TGCAGCGTGGTCGACGGCCCCAATCAGCCCCAGCATTTT. Translated: CSVVDGPNQPQHF.

The chain uses TRBV14 and TRBJ2-1, with D maybe TRBD2 (6 bases). The CDR3 spans 13 residues. Trimming removed 7 bases from V and 8 bases from J, with 15 bases in between. Germline V lookup: CDR1 SGHDN, CDR2 FVKESK. CDR3 amino acids: CASKRLGSDEQFF. The CDR3 nucleotides are TGTGCCAGCAAGAGACTAGGGAGTGATGAGCAGTTCTTC.

This chain links TRBV7-3 with TRBJ2-1, with unresolved D. The germline V gene has CDR1 SGHTA and CDR2 FQGTGA. The V end lost 5 bases, the J end lost 5 bases, and 16 bases lay between the germline ends. This CDR3 is 15 amino acids long. The CDR3 bases are TGTGCCAGCAGCCCCCTCCCGGCTGGCCACAATGAGCAGTTCTTC. Amino acid sequence: CASSPLPAGHNEQFF.

This clone was found once. J is TRBJ2-7 and V is TRBV19, with a weak D call TRBD2 (6 bases). The CDR3 runs to 16 residues. CDR1 is LNHDA, CDR2 SQIVND, per germline (reference sequence). The ends were cut back, 5 bases at V and 1 base at J, with 18 bases in the middle. The CDR3 nucleotides are TGTGCCAGTAGTCCATCCCGGACTATTGAGTCCTACGAGCAGTACTTC. Translated, it gives CASSPSRTIESYEQYF. The whole variable domain, filled in from reference TRBV19 and TRBJ2-7, reads DGGITQSPKYLFRKEGQNVTLSCEQNLNHDAMYWYRQDPGQGLRLIYYSQIVNDFQKGDIAEGYSVSREKKESFPLTVTSAQKNPTAFYLCASSPSRTIESYEQYFGPGTRLTVT.

This chain connects TRBV5-1 to TRBJ2-1; weak D call: TRBD2 (6 bases). Between the trimmed V and J ends, which lost 4 bases and 6 bases, there was a span of 14 bases. The CDR3 is made up of 14 amino acids. Germline CDR1 SGHRS, CDR2 YFSETQ. CDR3 in DNA: TGCGCCAGCAGCCCCCGGGACTTGTCCAATGAGCAGTTCTTC. Protein sequence: CASSPRDLSNEQFF.

This clone was found a few times. This chain joins TRBV2 and TRBJ1-2; D is undetermined. The CDR3 extends over 11 amino acids. The germline V and J ends were trimmed by 4 bases and 6 bases, with 6 bases remaining between them. Germline V gene data show CDR1 as SNHLY and CDR2 as FYNNEI. This chain's CDR3 is CASSGTDGYTF. The CDR3 DNA is TGTGCCAGCAGTGGGACGGATGGCTACACCTTC.

The chain employs TRBV29-1 and TRBJ1-5, with D unresolved. Germline CDR1 SQVTM, CDR2 ANQGSEA. The CDR3 runs to 13 residues. Trimming took 7 bases from V and 1 from J, leaving 11 bases between them. Here the CDR3 reads CSACNRSNQPQHF. DNA for the CDR3: TGCAGCGCCTGCAACCGGAGCAATCAGCCCCAGCATTTT.

The sample holds many counts of this clone. The sample carries other DNA sequences with the same CDR3. The V call is TRBV9, the J call TRBJ2-6, with TRBD1 identical over 12 bases. Per the germline V gene, CDR1 is SGDLS and CDR2 is YYNGEE. Trimming cost V 3 bases and J 3 bases; bases outside gene matches: 7. The CDR3 extends over 18 amino acids. CDR3 in amino acids: CASSGRGQGALGANVLTF. The CDR3, as DNA: TGTGCCAGCAGCGGTCGGGGACAGGGGGCGCTTGGGGCCAACGTCCTGACTTTC.

The chain combines TRBV19 with TRBJ2-2; D not resolved. CDR1 is LNHDA and CDR2 is SQIVND in the germline V gene (reference sequence). The CDR3 has 12 amino acids. V lost 7 bases and J 2 bases, leaving 5 bases between the germline ends. DNA of the CDR3: TGTGCCAGTAACATAAACACCGGGGAGCTGTTTTTT. The encoded protein is CASNINTGELFF.

V gene TRBV27 combines with J gene TRBJ2-7; TRBD2 matches 10 bases. The trim removed 10 bases at V and 3 bases at J, leaving 6 bases unmatched. The CDR3 totals 13 residues. The V gene's germline CDR1 is MNHEY and CDR2 SMNVEV (reference sequence). CDR3: CATSTSGFYEQYF. In DNA form, the CDR3 reads TGTGCCACCTCGACTAGCGGGTTCTACGAGCAGTACTTC.

The V call is TRBV2, the J call TRBJ2-2; tentative D call: TRBD1 (5 bases). The CDR3 runs to 15 residues. The V gene's germline CDR1 is SNHLY and CDR2 FYNNEI. The V end was cut by 5 bases, the J end by 7 bases, with 17 bases between. CDR3 region: CASSPPRERGGELFF. The CDR3 DNA follows: TGTGCCAGCAGTCCCCCCAGGGAAAGAGGCGGGGAGCTGTTTTTT.

The chain uses TRBV19 and TRBJ2-5, with 14 bases matching TRBD2. The CDR3 loop spans 17 amino acids. J gave up 4 bases and V 6 bases, and 10 bases lay outside the gene matches. Germline V gene lookup returns CDR1 LNHDA and CDR2 SQIVND (reference sequence). The CDR3 is CASSWGLAGASGETQYF. The CDR3 coding sequence is TGTGCCAGTAGCTGGGGACTAGCGGGAGCCTCGGGAGAGACCCAGTACTTC.

This clone has just a few counts. The chain uses TRBV11-2 and TRBJ1-5, with 8 bases matching TRBD1. The CDR3 totals 16 residues. V shed 5 bases, J shed 4 bases, and the junction held 10 bases outside the gene matches. Germline V gene sequence: CDR1 SGHAT, CDR2 FQNNGV. CDR3 residues: CASSPPQTGENQPQHF. The CDR3 DNA is TGTGCCAGCAGCCCACCCCAGACAGGGGAAAATCAGCCCCAGCATTTT.

This chain connects TRBV18 to TRBJ2-1; D is unclear. Trimming left V 8 bases short and J 7 bases short, with 15 bases between. Germline V gene sequence: CDR1 KGHSH, CDR2 LQKENI. CDR3 size: 13 residues. CDR3 amino acids: CASAPELTNEQFF. DNA of the CDR3: TGTGCCAGCGCGCCGGAACTTACGAATGAGCAGTTCTTC.

This chain connects TRBV6-1 to TRBJ2-7; 9 bases are a match to TRBD2. The CDR3 is 15 amino acids. V shed 4 bases and J 7 bases; nucleotides not matched to a gene: 11. Per germline, CDR1 MNHNS and CDR2 SASEGT. The CDR3 DNA sequence: TGTGCCAGCAGTGGGTTGACTAGCGGAGACGGGGAGCAGTACTTC. It codes for CASSGLTSGDGEQYF.

About this clone: In the same sample, other DNA sequences code for this CDR3. This chain uses TRBV29-1 with TRBJ1-2; D remains unclear. V was pared by 7 bases and J by 4 bases, with 16 bases between. Germline V lookup: CDR1 SQVTM, CDR2 ANQGSEA. The CDR3 is 13 residues long. Here the CDR3 reads CSGLGGEGYGYTF. The DNA of the CDR3 is TGCAGCGGGTTAGGTGGGGAGGGCTATGGCTACACCTTC.

This chain uses TRBV11-2 with TRBJ2-7; no clear D gene. Trimming stripped 0 bases from V and 2 bases from J, with 17 bases between. Germline assignment: CDR1 SGHAT and CDR2 FQNNGV. This CDR3 comprises 17 residues. The CDR3 sequence: CASSLDKAGPPPYEQYF. In DNA form, the CDR3 reads TGTGCCAGCAGCTTAGATAAGGCAGGACCCCCTCCCTACGAGCAGTACTTC. Full variable domain (remainder filled in from reference TRBV11-2 and TRBJ2-7): EAGVAQSPRYKIIEKRQSVAFWCNPISGHATLYWYQQILGQGPKLLIQFQNNGVVDDSQLPKDRFSAERLKGVDSTLKIQPAKLEDSAVYLCASSLDKAGPPPYEQYFGPGTRLTVT.

The chain couples TRBV4-1 to TRBJ2-5; TRBD2 matches at 10 bases. The V and J ends lost 4 bases and 1 base, in that order; junction bases with no gene match: 9. This CDR3 contains 17 residues. Germline-derived CDR1 and CDR2 are MGHRA and YSYEKL. The DNA of the CDR3 is TGCGCCAGCAGCCCGGGACTAGCGAGACGACTCCAAGAGACCCAGTACTTC. This gives the protein CASSPGLARRLQETQYF.

J is TRBJ1-5 and V is TRBV5-1; weak D call: TRBD1 (5 bases). Germline lookup yields CDR1 SGHRS and CDR2 YFSETQ. With 0 bases removed from V and 7 bases from J, the gap between germline ends came to 11 bases. CDR3 size: 14 residues. The CDR3 spells CASSLVGEPQPQHF. The CDR3 DNA is TGCGCCAGCAGCTTGGTAGGGGAGCCCCAGCCCCAGCATTTT.

The rearrangement uses TRBV6-1 and TRBJ1-1, with D tentatively TRBD1 (5 bases). Trimming took off 1 base at V and 4 bases at J, with 10 bases between the two ends. The length of the CDR3 is 14 residues. Germline V CDR1 and CDR2: MNHNS, SASEGT. Here the CDR3 reads CASSEGSGPTEAFF. Written as DNA, the CDR3 is TGTGCCAGCAGTGAAGGGTCAGGGCCCACTGAAGCTTTCTTT.

This clone was seen a few times. This chain joins TRBV5-1 and TRBJ2-3; 7 nucleotides line up with TRBD1. This CDR3 is built from 12 residues. V was clipped by 4 bases and J by 6 bases; unmatched bases: 2. Germline V CDR1 and CDR2: SGHRS, YFSETQ. This chain's CDR3 is CASSVQGDTQYF. The CDR3 DNA reads TGCGCCAGCAGCGTACAGGGGGATACGCAGTATTTT.

J is TRBJ2-7 and V is TRBV2; TRBD1 matches 10 bases. The CDR3 spans 14 residues. V lost 6 bases and J lost 0; bases outside the gene matches: 2. Looked up from germline, CDR1 is SNHLY and CDR2 is FYNNEI. The CDR3 sequence is CASRGQGPSYEQYF. CDR3 nucleotides: TGTGCCAGCAGGGGACAGGGGCCCTCCTACGAGCAGTACTTC.

The gene calls are TRBV11-3 and TRBJ2-5; the D gene is possibly TRBD1 (6 bases). The CDR3 runs to 13 residues. The germline V gene encodes CDR1 SGHNT and CDR2 YENEEA. V was trimmed by 5 bases and J by 5 bases, leaving 12 bases between them. The CDR3 protein is CASSGTGPETQYF. DNA for the CDR3: TGTGCCAGCAGCGGAACAGGGCCGGAGACCCAGTACTTC.

The J gene is TRBJ2-2, the V gene TRBV11-2; D is unclear. Germline V gene sequence: CDR1 SGHAT, CDR2 FQNNGV. The CDR3 runs to 17 residues. The V end lost 1 base, the J end lost 3 bases, and 15 bases lay between the germline ends. The chain's CDR3 is CASSLGIRGRDTGELFF. In DNA, the CDR3 is TGTGCCAGCAGCTTAGGAATCCGCGGACGGGACACCGGGGAGCTGTTTTTT.